This TCR beta chain was profiled in a study of blood T cells in healthy people across ages. With a J-beta primer mix and a sample-barcoded 5' primer, a second PCR ran about 6 to 11 cycles. TCRdb reprocessed the 5' RACE reads with MiXCR, giving one entry per CDR3 protein. Here the sample spans 1.4 million to 1.5 million distinct CDR3 sequences, 42% being singletons. Trimming shortened V by 1 base and J by 0 bases, and 5 bases separated the two germline ends. The germline V gene has CDR1 MGHRA and CDR2 YSYEKL. This CDR3 is 14 amino acids long. V usage is TRBV4-1 and J usage is TRBJ2-3; no clear D. The sample was blood. The receptor was isolated from a woman aged 18-29 years in good health. The CDR3 loop reads CASSQVVSTDTQYF. CDR3 nucleotide sequence: TGCGCCAGCAGCCAAGTAGTTAGCACAGATACGCAGTATTTT.